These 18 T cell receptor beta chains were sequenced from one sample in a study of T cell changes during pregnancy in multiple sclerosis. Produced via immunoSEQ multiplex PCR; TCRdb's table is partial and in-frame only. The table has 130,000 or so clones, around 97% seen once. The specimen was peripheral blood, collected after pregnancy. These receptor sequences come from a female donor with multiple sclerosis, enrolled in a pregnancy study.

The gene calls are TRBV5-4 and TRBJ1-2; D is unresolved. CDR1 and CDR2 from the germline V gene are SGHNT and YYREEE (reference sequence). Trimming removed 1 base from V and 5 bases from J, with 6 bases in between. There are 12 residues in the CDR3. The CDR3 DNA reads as TGTGCCAGCAGCTTGACTGGTTATGGCTACACCTTC. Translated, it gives CASSLTGYGYTF.

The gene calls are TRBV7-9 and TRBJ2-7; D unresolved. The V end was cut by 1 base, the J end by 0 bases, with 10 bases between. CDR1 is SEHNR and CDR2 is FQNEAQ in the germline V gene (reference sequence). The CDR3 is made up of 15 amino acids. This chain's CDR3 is CASSLGVLASYEQYF. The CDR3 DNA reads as TGTGCCAGCAGCTTAGGCGTACTTGCCTCCTACGAGCAGTACTTC.

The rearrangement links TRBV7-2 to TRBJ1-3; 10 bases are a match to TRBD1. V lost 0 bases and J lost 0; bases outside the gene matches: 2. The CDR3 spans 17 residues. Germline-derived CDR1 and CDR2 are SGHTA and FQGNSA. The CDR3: CASSLARTGGSGNTIYF. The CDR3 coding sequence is TGTGCCAGCAGCTTAGCGAGGACAGGGGGCTCTGGAAACACCATATATTTT.

The chain's CDR3 is CASSPGLAGGPREQYF. CDR3 DNA: TGTGCCAGCAGTCCAGGACTAGCGGGAGGGCCAAGGGAGCAGTACTTC. J is TRBJ2-7 and V is TRBV27, with 15 bases lining up with TRBD2. CDR1 is MNHEY, CDR2 SMNVEV, per germline (reference sequence). The V segment lost 5 bases and the J segment 7 bases; nucleotides outside the gene matches: 9. This CDR3 is built from 16 residues.

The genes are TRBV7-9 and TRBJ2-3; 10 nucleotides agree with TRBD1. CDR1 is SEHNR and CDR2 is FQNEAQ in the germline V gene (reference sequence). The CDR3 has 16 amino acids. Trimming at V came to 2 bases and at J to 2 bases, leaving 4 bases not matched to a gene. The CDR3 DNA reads TGTGCCAGCAGCTTATCGGACAGGGGGGACACAGATACGCAGTATTTT. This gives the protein CASSLSDRGDTDTQYF.

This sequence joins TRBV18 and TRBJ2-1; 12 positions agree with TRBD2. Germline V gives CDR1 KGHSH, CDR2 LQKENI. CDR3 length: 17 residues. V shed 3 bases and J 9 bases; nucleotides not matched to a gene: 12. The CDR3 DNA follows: TGTGCCAGCTCACCGGATGGTCTAGCGGGGGGGCGAGGTGAGCAGTTCTTC. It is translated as CASSPDGLAGGRGEQFF.

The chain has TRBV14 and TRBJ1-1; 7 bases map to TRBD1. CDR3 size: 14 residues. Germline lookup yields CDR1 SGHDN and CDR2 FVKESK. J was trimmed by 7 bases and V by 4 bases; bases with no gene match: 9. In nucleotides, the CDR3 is TGTGCCAGCAGCCCCCTGGACAGGCCCCATGAAGCTTTCTTT. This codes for CASSPLDRPHEAFF.

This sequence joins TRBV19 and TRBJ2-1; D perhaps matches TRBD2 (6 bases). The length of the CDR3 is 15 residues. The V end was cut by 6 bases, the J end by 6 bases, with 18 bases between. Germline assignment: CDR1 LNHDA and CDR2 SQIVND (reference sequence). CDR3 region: CASRSEGRKGNEQFF. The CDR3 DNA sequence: TGTGCCAGTAGGTCGGAGGGGCGCAAAGGCAATGAGCAGTTCTTC.

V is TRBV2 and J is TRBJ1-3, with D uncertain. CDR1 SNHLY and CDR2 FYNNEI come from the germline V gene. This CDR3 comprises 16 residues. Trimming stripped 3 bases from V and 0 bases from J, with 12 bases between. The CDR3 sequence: CASSESRSRSGNTIYF. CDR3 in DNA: TGTGCCAGCAGTGAGTCCAGGTCCCGCTCTGGAAACACCATATATTTT.

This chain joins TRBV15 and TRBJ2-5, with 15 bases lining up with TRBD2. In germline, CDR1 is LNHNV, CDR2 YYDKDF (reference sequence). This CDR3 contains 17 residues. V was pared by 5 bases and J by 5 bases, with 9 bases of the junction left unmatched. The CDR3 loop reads CATSFQGLAGGGETQYF. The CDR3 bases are TGTGCCACCAGCTTCCAGGGACTAGCGGGAGGTGGGGAGACCCAGTACTTC.

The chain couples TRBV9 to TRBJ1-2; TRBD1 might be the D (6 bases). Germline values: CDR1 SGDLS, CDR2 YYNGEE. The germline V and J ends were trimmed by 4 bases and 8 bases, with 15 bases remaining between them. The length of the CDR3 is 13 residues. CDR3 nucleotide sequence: TGTGCCAGCAGCCGAGAGGGGGTGAAAGGCTACACCTTC. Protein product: CASSREGVKGYTF.

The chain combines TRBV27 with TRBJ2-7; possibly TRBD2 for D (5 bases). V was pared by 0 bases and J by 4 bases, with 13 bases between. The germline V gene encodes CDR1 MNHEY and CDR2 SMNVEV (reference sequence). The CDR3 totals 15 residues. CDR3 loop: CASSLSMLAGYEQYF. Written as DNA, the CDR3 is TGTGCCAGCAGTTTATCGATGCTAGCTGGGTACGAGCAGTACTTC.

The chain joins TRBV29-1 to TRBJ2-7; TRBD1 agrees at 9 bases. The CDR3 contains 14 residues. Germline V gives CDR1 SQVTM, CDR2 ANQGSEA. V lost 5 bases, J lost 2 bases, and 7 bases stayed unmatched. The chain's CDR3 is CSVSGTGMTYEQYF. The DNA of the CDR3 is TGCAGCGTTTCCGGGACAGGGATGACCTACGAGCAGTACTTC.

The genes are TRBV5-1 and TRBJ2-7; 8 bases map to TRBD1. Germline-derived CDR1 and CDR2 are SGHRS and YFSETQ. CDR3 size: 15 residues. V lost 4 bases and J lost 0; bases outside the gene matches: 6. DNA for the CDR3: TGCGCCAGCAGCCCGACAGGGGAAAACTCCTACGAGCAGTACTTC. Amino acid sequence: CASSPTGENSYEQYF.

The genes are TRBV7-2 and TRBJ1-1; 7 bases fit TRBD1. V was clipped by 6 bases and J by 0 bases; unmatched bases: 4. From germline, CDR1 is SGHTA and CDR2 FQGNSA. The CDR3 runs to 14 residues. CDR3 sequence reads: CASRGGQLNTEAFF. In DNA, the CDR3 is TGTGCCAGCAGAGGGGGACAGTTGAACACTGAAGCTTTCTTT.

CDR3 region: CASSPGILAGSNTQYF. The CDR3 region has the DNA TGTGCCAGCAGCCCGGGGATACTAGCGGGATCGAATACGCAGTATTTT. The chain carries TRBV5-4 and TRBJ2-3, with 10 bases aligning to TRBD2. This CDR3 has 16 amino acids. Trimming cost V 4 bases and J 7 bases; bases outside gene matches: 12. Germline lookup yields CDR1 SGHNT and CDR2 YYREEE (reference sequence).

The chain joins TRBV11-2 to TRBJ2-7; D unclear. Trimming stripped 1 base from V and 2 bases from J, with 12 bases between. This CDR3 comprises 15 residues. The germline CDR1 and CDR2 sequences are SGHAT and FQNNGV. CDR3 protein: CASSLARGSPYEQYF. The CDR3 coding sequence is TGTGCCAGCAGCTTAGCCCGAGGCAGCCCCTACGAGCAGTACTTC.

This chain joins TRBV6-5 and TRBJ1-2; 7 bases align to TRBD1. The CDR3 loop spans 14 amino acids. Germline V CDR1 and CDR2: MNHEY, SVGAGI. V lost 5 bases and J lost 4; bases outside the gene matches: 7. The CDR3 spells CASSATTGFYGYTF. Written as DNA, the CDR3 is TGTGCCAGCAGTGCCACGACAGGGTTCTATGGCTACACCTTC.